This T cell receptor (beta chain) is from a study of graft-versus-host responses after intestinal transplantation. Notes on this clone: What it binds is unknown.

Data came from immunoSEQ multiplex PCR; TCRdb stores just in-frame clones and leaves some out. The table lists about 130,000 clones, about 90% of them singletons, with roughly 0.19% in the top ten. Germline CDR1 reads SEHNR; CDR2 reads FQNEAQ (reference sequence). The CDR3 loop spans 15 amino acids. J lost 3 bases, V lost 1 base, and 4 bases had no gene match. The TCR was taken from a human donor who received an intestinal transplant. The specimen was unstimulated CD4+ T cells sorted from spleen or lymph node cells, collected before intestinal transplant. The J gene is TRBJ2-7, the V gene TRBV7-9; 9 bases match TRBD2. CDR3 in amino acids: CASSLGTSAFYEQYF. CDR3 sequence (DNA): TGTGCCAGCAGCTTAGGGACTAGCGCCTTCTACGAGCAGTACTTC.